This T cell receptor (beta chain) was recorded in a study of shared clonotypes between healthy human individuals. As for this clone: Its antigen is undetermined.

The assay was immunoSEQ multiplex PCR, and TCRdb's table has in-frame clones only and misses some. The sample holds 2 million to 2.5 million clones, 85% to 95% seen once. Donors comprised healthy HIV-negative adults lacking recent acute infections or vaccinations. Study-level points and caveats: Despite large depth, rarefaction showed incomplete sorted-subset sequencing. In general, naive subsets displayed greater estimated richness than memory subsets did.

Per the germline V gene, CDR1 is MNHEY and CDR2 is SMNVEV (reference sequence). With 7 bases removed from V and 2 bases from J, the gap between germline ends came to 8 bases. CDR3 length: 13 residues. The TCR was taken from a man between 18 and 29 years old in good health. Some clones in this sample may be carry-over from other donors' samples. Sequencing was carried out using naive CD4+ T cells from PBMCs. The subset denotes: CD45RA+ positively selected. This chain connects TRBV27 to TRBJ2-2; the D gene is possibly TRBD1 (5 bases). In nucleotides, the CDR3 is TGTGCCAGCACCAGGGTCAACACCGGGGAGCTGTTTTTT. Its translation: CASTRVNTGELFF.